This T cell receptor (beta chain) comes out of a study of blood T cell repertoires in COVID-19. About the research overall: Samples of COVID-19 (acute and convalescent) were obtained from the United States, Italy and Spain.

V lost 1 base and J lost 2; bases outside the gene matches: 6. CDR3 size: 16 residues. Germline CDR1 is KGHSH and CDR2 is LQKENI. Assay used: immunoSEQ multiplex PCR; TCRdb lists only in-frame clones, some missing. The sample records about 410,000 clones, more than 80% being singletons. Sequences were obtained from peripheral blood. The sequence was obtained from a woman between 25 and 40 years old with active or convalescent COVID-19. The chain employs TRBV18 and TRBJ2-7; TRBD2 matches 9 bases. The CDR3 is CASSPRDSGSPYEQYF. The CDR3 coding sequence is TGTGCCAGCTCACCACGGGATAGCGGGAGTCCCTACGAGCAGTACTTC.